These 21 T cell receptor beta chains came from one sample sequenced in a study of regulatory T cells in long-lasting Graves disease. The TCR beta library used iRepertoire HTBI primers with Arm-PCR amplification of CDR3. From the multiplex PCR reads, TCRdb called clonotypes with MiXCR, one entry per CDR3 protein. Among some 220,000 distinct CDR3 sequences listed, around 19% were seen once. Sample time point: newly diagnosed GD, antithyroid drugs for less than 3 months. PBMCs provided the RNA from which the TCR library was made. A further study also used this sample, focusing on T cells in Graves' hyperthyroidism and ophthalmopathy.

The material sequenced was peripheral blood mononuclear cells (PBMCs), taken at new diagnosis, from a patient treated with antithyroid drugs. All receptors derive from a woman under 40 with Graves disease.

This clonotype was detected many times. V gene TRBV3-1 combines with J gene TRBJ1-4; 8 bases are shared with TRBD1. Germline V gives CDR1 LGHDT, CDR2 YNNKEL (reference sequence). V trimming: 1 base; J trimming: 5 bases; junction bases outside the gene matches: 3. The CDR3 sequence is 15 residues long. The CDR3 DNA follows: TGTGCCAGCAGCCAAGTGTGGACAGGGAATGAAAAACTGTTTTTT. This translates into CASSQVWTGNEKLFF. The full variable domain, rest sourced from reference TRBV3-1 and TRBJ1-4, is DTAVSQTPKYLVTQMGNDKSIKCEQNLGHDTMYWYKQDSKKFLKIMFSYNNKELIINETVPNRFSPKSPDKAHLNLHINSLELGDSAVYFCASSQVWTGNEKLFFGSGTQLSVL.

Ten or more counts support this clonotype. J is TRBJ2-5 and V is TRBV13, with 10 bases aligning to TRBD2. Germline trimming cut 7 bases from V and 5 bases from J; bases unmatched to any gene: 1. This CDR3 has 12 amino acids. Germline loops: CDR1 PRHDT, CDR2 FYEKMQ (reference sequence). DNA of the CDR3: TGTGCCAGCACAGCGGGAGGGGAGACCCAGTACTTC. Translating it yields CASTAGGETQYF.

This clonotype turned up a few times. The chain is built from TRBV19 and TRBJ1-4, with TRBD1 matching 7 bases. This CDR3 is built from 19 residues. Germline-derived CDR1 and CDR2 are LNHDA and SQIVND (reference sequence). The V gene end was trimmed by 4 bases and the J gene end by 0 bases; junction bases not matched to a gene: 14. DNA for the CDR3: TGTGCCAGTAGTACCCGGGACAGAGACCAACCCGCAACTAATGAAAAACTGTTTTTT. Its translation is CASSTRDRDQPATNEKLFF.

This clonotype was counted many times. The genes are TRBV28 and TRBJ1-1, with 7 bases matching TRBD1. This CDR3 has 15 residues. V gave up 6 bases and J gave up 0 bases; unmatched junction bases: 7. Germline V gene data show CDR1 as MDHEN and CDR2 as SYDVKM. The CDR3 sequence is CASRLTGYLNTEAFF. As DNA, the CDR3 is TGTGCCAGCAGATTGACAGGGTATCTGAACACTGAAGCTTTCTTT.

This clonotype has ten or more counts. The rearrangement links TRBV10-3 to TRBJ1-5; D is perhaps TRBD1 (6 bases). The CDR3 is made up of 15 amino acids. Germline V CDR1 and CDR2: ENHRY, SYGVKD. The V end was cut by 4 bases, the J end by 0 bases, with 10 bases between. In DNA form, the CDR3 reads TGTGCCATCAGTGCGGCAGGGGATAGCAATCAGCCCCAGCATTTT. It is translated as CAISAAGDSNQPQHF.

This clonotype was detected many times. CDR3 protein: CAWRATGTMPQHF. The CDR3 DNA reads as TGTGCCTGGAGAGCGACAGGGACAATGCCCCAGCATTTT. This chain links TRBV30 with TRBJ1-5; 7 bases are a match to TRBD1. The CDR3 is 13 residues long. V was clipped by 3 bases and J by 9 bases; unmatched bases: 8. Germline V gene data show CDR1 as GTSNPN and CDR2 as SVGIG (reference sequence). The variable domain in full, with the rest retrieved from reference TRBV30 and TRBJ1-5, is SQTIHQWPATLVQPVGSPLSLECTVEGTSNPNLYWYRQAAGRGLQLLFYSVGIGQISSEVPQNLSASRPQDRQFILSSKKLLLSDSGFYLCAWRATGTMPQHFGDGTRLSIL.

This clonotype was detected many times. The rearrangement uses TRBV2 and TRBJ1-2; possible D gene TRBD1, 6 bases. V shed 4 bases and J shed 3 bases, with 12 bases lying between them. CDR3 length equals 14 residues. Germline V gives CDR1 SNHLY, CDR2 FYNNEI. CDR3 residues: CASSVLGGDYGYTF. In nucleotides, the CDR3 is TGTGCCAGCAGTGTTTTGGGGGGCGACTATGGCTACACCTTC. Combining the CDR3 with reference TRBV2 and TRBJ1-2 gives the whole variable domain EPEVTQTPSHQVTQMGQEVILRCVPISNHLYFYWYRQILGQKVEFLVSFYNNEISEKSEIFDDQFSVERPDGSNFTLKIRSTKLEDSAMYFCASSVLGGDYGYTFGSGTRLTVV.

This clonotype was seen repeatedly, ten times or more. This chain uses TRBV4-1 with TRBJ2-1; D remains ambiguous. This CDR3 is built from 13 residues. Germline V gene sequence: CDR1 MGHRA, CDR2 YSYEKL. Between the trimmed V and J ends, which lost 0 bases and 5 bases, there was a span of 5 bases. The CDR3 nucleotides read TGCGCCAGCAGCCAAGATAGGCACAATGAGCAGTTCTTC. This gives the protein CASSQDRHNEQFF.

This clonotype was found many times. The CDR3 region has the DNA TGCGCCAGCAGCACAGGGAAGTGGGAGAGCGAAGCTTTCTTT. It encodes CASSTGKWESEAFF. The chain carries TRBV5-1 and TRBJ1-1, with a tentative D call TRBD1 (6 bases). CDR1 is SGHRS, CDR2 YFSETQ, per germline. The germline V and J ends were trimmed by 4 bases and 8 bases, with 18 bases remaining between them. The CDR3 runs to 14 residues. Combining the CDR3 with reference TRBV5-1 and TRBJ1-1 gives the whole variable domain KAGVTQTPRYLIKTRGQQVTLSCSPISGHRSVSWYQQTPGQGLQFLFEYFSETQRNKGNFPGRFSGRQFSNSRSEMNVSTLELGDSALYLCASSTGKWESEAFFGQGTRLTVV.

This clonotype appeared many times. The rearrangement uses TRBV29-1 and TRBJ2-7; 8 bases line up with TRBD2. V dropped 6 bases and J dropped 2; count of bases not matched to a gene: 6. The CDR3 runs 13 residues. Germline CDR1 reads SQVTM; CDR2 reads ANQGSEA. The CDR3 loop is CSVAVAGPYEQYF. The CDR3 DNA sequence: TGCAGCGTGGCCGTAGCGGGGCCCTACGAGCAGTACTTC.

This clonotype was detected many times. This chain connects TRBV15 to TRBJ2-5, with TRBD2 as a possible D gene (7 bases). The germline V gene encodes CDR1 LNHNV and CDR2 YYDKDF (reference sequence). Between the trimmed V and J ends, which lost 9 bases and 4 bases, there was a span of 12 bases. The CDR3 has 12 residues. The CDR3 DNA reads as TGTGCCACTTCGGGGGGCCCAGAGACCCAGTACTTC. Protein product: CATSGGPETQYF.

Comments on this clonotype: The junction and the germline gene differ at one end; a read error may be behind it. The chain has TRBV7-7 and TRBJ2-2; D perhaps matches TRBD2 (5 bases). The CDR3 is 17 amino acids. CDR1 is SSHAT, CDR2 FNYEAQ, per germline (reference sequence). This CDR3 reads CASSLDPGVGNTGELFF. CDR3 DNA sequence: TGTGCTAGCAGCTTAGATCCCGGGGTGGGCAACACCGGGGAGCTGTTTTTT.

The chain is built from TRBV6-2 or TRBV6-3 and TRBJ2-7; D is uncertain. The germline V and J ends were trimmed by 4 bases and 3 bases, with 16 bases remaining between them. Germline V lookup: CDR1 MNHEY, CDR2 SVGEGT. The CDR3 consists of 15 residues. In nucleotides, the CDR3 is TGTGCCAGCAGTTCAACGACAAGGAAGAGCTACGAGCAGTACTTC. Its protein is CASSSTTRKSYEQYF.

The chain uses TRBV5-6 and TRBJ2-6, with D perhaps assigned TRBD1 or TRBD2 (5 bases each). There are 16 residues in the CDR3. V lost 3 bases to trimming and J lost 0 bases, with 10 bases between them. Germline CDR1 and CDR2: SGHDT and YYEEEE. Here the CDR3 reads CASSSGPTSGANVLTF. CDR3 nucleotides: TGTGCCAGCAGCTCGGGACCGACCTCTGGGGCCAACGTCCTGACTTTC.

This clonotype has only a few counts. This sequence joins TRBV9 and TRBJ2-7; either TRBD1 or TRBD2 may supply D (7 bases each). V dropped 4 bases and J dropped 4 bases, with 21 bases sitting between them. The CDR3 has 16 amino acids. Germline V lookup: CDR1 SGDLS, CDR2 YYNGEE. This chain's CDR3 is CASSSGGGQGRYEQYF. The CDR3 nucleotides read TGTGCCAGCAGCTCAGGGGGGGGGCAGGGCCGTTACGAGCAGTACTTC.

This clonotype was counted once. The DNA for the CDR3 is TGCGCCAGCAGTCCTCCGTGGGGAGCGGACTACGAGCAGTACTTC. Translation gives CASSPPWGADYEQYF. This chain uses TRBV10-2 with TRBJ2-7; tentative D call: TRBD2 (5 bases). Deletions cut 5 bases from V and 3 bases from J, with 17 bases between. The CDR3 has 15 residues. Germline V gene data show CDR1 as WSHSY and CDR2 as SAAADI.

This chain joins TRBV15 and TRBJ1-2, with TRBD1 as a possible D gene (6 bases). The CDR3 totals 15 residues. Germline V gene lookup returns CDR1 LNHNV and CDR2 YYDKDF (reference sequence). The ends were cut back, 4 bases at V and 1 base at J, with 13 bases in the middle. The DNA for the CDR3 is TGTGCCACCAGCATCGCGGGGGCCCTTAACTATGGCTACACCTTC. It codes for CATSIAGALNYGYTF.

A note on this clonotype: The junction and the germline gene differ at one end; a read error may be behind it. This rearrangement joins TRBV7-9 to TRBJ1-4, with D hard to call. The CDR3 totals 17 residues. The germline V gene encodes CDR1 SEHNR and CDR2 FQNEAQ (reference sequence). The CDR3 DNA is TGTGCCAGCGGCTTAGGTGGGTTTGAGCCCGCTAATGAAAAACTGTTTTTT. Translating gives CASGLGGFEPANEKLFF. The full variable domain, completed using reference TRBV7-9 and TRBJ1-4, is DTGVSQNPRHKITKRGQNVTFRCDPISEHNRLYWYRQTLGQGPEFLTYFQNEAQLEKSRLLSDRFSAERPKGSFSTLEIQRTEQGDSAMYLCASGLGGFEPANEKLFFGSGTQLSVL.

This clonotype has a handful of counts. V gene TRBV9 combines with J gene TRBJ2-1, with 13 bases that match TRBD2. Trimming cost V 4 bases and J 7 bases; bases outside gene matches: 8. The CDR3 is 16 amino acids. Per germline, CDR1 SGDLS and CDR2 YYNGEE. The DNA for the CDR3 is TGTGCCAGCAGCCCCCGGACTAGCGGGAGATCGAATGAGCAGTTCTTC. It codes for CASSPRTSGRSNEQFF.

This clonotype was seen only a few times. The V and J genes are TRBV12-3 or TRBV12-4 and TRBJ1-1, with D tentatively TRBD1 (5 bases). V was trimmed by 5 bases and J by 5 bases, leaving 24 bases between them. The CDR3 runs to 17 residues. Here the CDR3 DNA reads TGTGCCAGCAGTCAAAGTTTAGGGCCAGGGAGTGGAACTGAAGCTTTCTTT. Translation: CASSQSLGPGSGTEAFF.

This clonotype appeared a few times. The CDR3 bases are TGTGCCAGCAGCCAAGGGGACAGGCCGTGGTCCCAGCATTTT. Protein sequence: CASSQGDRPWSQHF. V usage is TRBV3-1 and J usage is TRBJ1-5; 8 bases align to TRBD1. V dropped 1 base and J dropped 11; count of bases not matched to a gene: 7. There are 14 residues in the CDR3. Germline V lookup: CDR1 LGHDT, CDR2 YNNKEL (reference sequence).